This T cell receptor beta chain was identified during a study of T cells after yellow fever vaccination. TCRdb independently ran MiXCR on the 5' RACE reads; one entry per CDR3 protein. Altogether about 630,000 distinct CDR3 sequences are present, about 12% being singletons, with the ten largest covering 14% to 15%. Losses at the gene ends were 4 bases for V and 12 bases for J; bases not matched to a gene: 5. Germline CDR1 SGHTA, CDR2 FQGNSA. CDR3 length equals 12 residues. This TCR derives from a man younger than 40 who received the YFV17D yellow fever vaccine. The rearrangement uses TRBV7-2 and TRBJ2-1, with 8 bases that match TRBD1. This sample comprised PBMCs, obtained on the day of the yellow fever booster vaccination. The CDR3 reads CASSYGQGRQFF. CDR3 bases: TGTGCCAGCAGCTACGGACAGGGCAGGCAGTTCTTC.